Following are 26 T cell receptor beta chains from one sample sequenced in a study of blood T cell repertoires in COVID-19 (TCRdb year 2020). Libraries came from the immunoSEQ multiplex PCR assay. The table was pulled from immuneACCESS by TCRdb, which kept in-frame rearrangements only. Such tables lose some clones; where checked, under half of the loss comes from unresolved V genes, and the rest has no known cause. This sample is represented by hundreds of thousands of clones; about 85% of them were singletons. Just under 2% of the sample lies in the top ten. Sequenced: PBMCs or T cells enriched from blood (not recorded which). Receptor source: a woman aged 18-35 years with acute COVID-19.

The rearrangement uses TRBV28 and TRBJ1-5; D unresolved. Germline V CDR1 and CDR2: MDHEN, SYDVKM. This CDR3 comprises 15 residues. V shed 5 bases and J shed 0 bases, with 11 bases lying between them. CDR3 region: CASSPQESSNQPQHF. The CDR3 coding sequence is TGTGCCAGCAGTCCGCAGGAATCTAGCAATCAGCCCCAGCATTTT.

This chain joins TRBV10-3 and TRBJ2-2; D unresolved. Germline V gene data show CDR1 as ENHRY and CDR2 as SYGVKD. The V gene lost 6 bases and the J gene lost 1 base, with 3 bases spanning the gap. The CDR3 covers 12 residues. The CDR3 here is CAISKNTGELFF. DNA of the CDR3: TGTGCCATCAGCAAGAACACCGGGGAGCTGTTTTTT.

This sequence joins TRBV6-5 and TRBJ2-7; TRBD2 is a possible D gene (6 bases). Germline V CDR1 and CDR2: MNHEY, SVGAGI. The CDR3 length is 15 residues. Trimming shortened V by 0 bases and J by 3 bases, and 12 bases separated the two germline ends. This CDR3 reads CASSYSDGGDYEQYF. The CDR3, as DNA: TGTGCCAGCAGTTACTCCGACGGGGGAGACTACGAGCAGTACTTC.

The chain has TRBV5-6 and TRBJ1-2; a weak D match, TRBD1 (6 bases). Trimming took 4 bases from V and 2 from J, leaving 18 bases between them. The length of the CDR3 is 16 residues. Germline CDR1 SGHDT, CDR2 YYEEEE. In DNA form, the CDR3 reads TGTGCCAGCAGCGTCCGGGACATGTATTTGAACTATGGCTACACCTTC. This codes for CASSVRDMYLNYGYTF.

The chain combines TRBV2 with TRBJ2-7, with a tentative D call TRBD1 (6 bases). The ends were cut back, 2 bases at V and 5 bases at J, with 10 bases in the middle. The CDR3 is 13 amino acids. The germline gives CDR1 SNHLY, CDR2 FYNNEI. CDR3 residues: CASSERDKNEQYF. The CDR3 nucleotides are TGTGCCAGCAGTGAAAGGGACAAGAACGAGCAGTACTTC.

This chain links TRBV3-1 (or the pseudogene TRBV3-2) with TRBJ1-4; D might be TRBD1 (6 bases). The germline CDR1 and CDR2 sequences are LGHDT and YNNKEL (reference sequence). This CDR3 is built from 15 residues. The V end was cut by 4 bases, the J end by 6 bases, with 15 bases between. The CDR3 DNA sequence: TGTGCCAGCAGCCCCTCAGGGGTTGGTGATGAAAAACTGTTTTTT. It is translated as CASSPSGVGDEKLFF.

The J gene is TRBJ2-1, the V gene TRBV11-3, with 15 positions matching TRBD2. Germline loops: CDR1 SGHNT, CDR2 YENEEA. The CDR3 covers 17 residues. J lost 8 bases, V lost 5 bases, and 10 bases had no gene match. The CDR3 coding sequence is TGTGCCAGCAGCCGAGGACTAGCGGGAGGGCCGGGCGATGAGCAGTTCTTC. It specifies CASSRGLAGGPGDEQFF.

The chain carries TRBV28 and TRBJ1-4; 7 positions match TRBD1. The CDR3 covers 17 residues. Germline loops: CDR1 MDHEN, CDR2 SYDVKM. The V gene end was trimmed by 6 bases and the J gene end by 0 bases; junction bases not matched to a gene: 10. CDR3 in DNA: TGTGCCAGCAGATCCCATGAGACAGGGCCAACTAATGAAAAACTGTTTTTT. It is translated as CASRSHETGPTNEKLFF.

The V call is TRBV3-1 (or the pseudogene TRBV3-2), the J call TRBJ1-3; D ambiguous. The CDR3 length is 15 residues. Trimming removed 5 bases at V and 0 bases at J, with 11 bases between. Germline values: CDR1 LGHDT, CDR2 YNNKEL (reference sequence). The CDR3 DNA reads TGTGCCAGCAGCTATCGAGGGAACTCTGGAAACACCATATATTTT. It yields the protein CASSYRGNSGNTIYF.

The chain is built from TRBV29-1 and TRBJ2-5, with 8 positions matching TRBD2. Germline CDR1 is SQVTM and CDR2 is ANQGSEA. The CDR3 runs 14 residues. Trimming at V came to 3 bases and at J to 3 bases, leaving 6 bases not matched to a gene. CDR3 amino acids: CSVDLLAGEETQYF. The CDR3 nucleotides are TGCAGCGTTGATCTGCTAGCGGGTGAAGAGACCCAGTACTTC.

The chain links TRBV27 to TRBJ1-5; weak D call: TRBD1 (5 bases). The CDR3 runs 14 residues. Between the trimmed V and J ends, which lost 3 bases and 5 bases, there was a span of 11 bases. Germline lookup yields CDR1 MNHEY and CDR2 SMNVEV (reference sequence). CDR3 DNA: TGTGCCAGCAGTTTGGGGCAGGGTGATCAGCCCCAGCATTTT. Protein product: CASSLGQGDQPQHF.

J is TRBJ2-3 and V is TRBV9; D ambiguous. Germline V CDR1 and CDR2: SGDLS, YYNGEE. This CDR3 comprises 14 residues. Trimming stripped 0 bases from V and 2 bases from J, with 7 bases between. In DNA form, the CDR3 reads TGTGCCAGCAGCGTAGGCGGAGACACAGATACGCAGTATTTT. It translates to CASSVGGDTDTQYF. The variable domain in full, completed from reference TRBV9 and TRBJ2-3, reads DSGVTQTPKHLITATGQRVTLRCSPRSGDLSVYWYQQSLDQGLQFLIQYYNGEERAKGNILERFSAQQFPDLHSELNLSSLELGDSALYFCASSVGGDTDTQYFGPGTRLTVL.

This clone was recorded once. The genes are TRBV13 and TRBJ1-4; D is ambiguous. Looked up from germline, CDR1 is PRHDT and CDR2 is FYEKMQ (reference sequence). This CDR3 contains 16 residues. The germline V and J ends were trimmed by 0 bases and 4 bases, with 12 bases remaining between them. Here the CDR3 reads CASSLGPGDHNEKLFF. The DNA for the CDR3 is TGTGCCAGCAGCTTAGGTCCGGGAGACCATAATGAAAAACTGTTTTTT.

This clone was seen a single time. The rearrangement uses TRBV28 and TRBJ1-6; possible D gene TRBD1, 5 bases. With 1 base removed from V and 5 bases from J, the gap between germline ends came to 9 bases. The germline CDR1 and CDR2 sequences are MDHEN and SYDVKM. The CDR3 length is 15 residues. CDR3 in amino acids: CASSLSRANNSPLHF. The DNA for the CDR3 is TGTGCCAGCAGTTTATCCAGGGCAAATAATTCACCCCTCCACTTT.

This chain uses TRBV7-9 with TRBJ2-3; 10 bases are shared with TRBD2. This CDR3 is built from 16 residues. V shed 4 bases, J shed 1 base, and the junction held 5 bases outside the gene matches. CDR1 is SEHNR and CDR2 is FQNEAQ in the germline V gene (reference sequence). Here the CDR3 DNA reads TGTGCCAGCAGCTCGGACGGGACTAGCGGCACAGATACGCAGTATTTT. Its protein product is CASSSDGTSGTDTQYF.

CDR3 nucleotide sequence: TGTGCCAGCAGGTCGGGACTGGGAGAGACCCAGTACTTC. It translates to CASRSGLGETQYF. This chain joins TRBV6-5 and TRBJ2-5; D might be TRBD2 (6 bases). This CDR3 region has 13 residues. The V gene lost 6 bases and the J gene lost 4 bases, with 12 bases spanning the gap. Germline CDR1 and CDR2: MNHEY and SVGAGI.

The chain combines TRBV4-2 with TRBJ1-1; D not resolved. V lost 3 bases and J 1 base, leaving 6 bases between the germline ends. This CDR3 contains 13 residues. The germline gives CDR1 LGHNA, CDR2 YNFKEQ. CDR3 bases: TGTGCCAGCAGCCACTCAGGGAACACTGAAGCTTTCTTT. Its translation: CASSHSGNTEAFF.

This chain connects TRBV14 to TRBJ2-5, with TRBD2 as a possible D gene (6 bases). The length of the CDR3 is 17 residues. CDR1 is SGHDN, CDR2 FVKESK, per germline. Between the trimmed V and J ends, which lost 0 bases and 3 bases, there was a span of 17 bases. CDR3: CASSQDRRLERKETQYF. The CDR3 DNA reads TGTGCCAGCAGCCAAGATAGGCGACTAGAGAGAAAAGAGACCCAGTACTTC.

The CDR3 spells CASSVVWGGTDTQYF. The DNA for the CDR3 is TGTGCCAGCAGCGTAGTATGGGGGGGCACAGATACGCAGTATTTT. The gene calls are TRBV9 and TRBJ2-3; a possible D gene is TRBD2 (6 bases). Germline lookup yields CDR1 SGDLS and CDR2 YYNGEE. Between the trimmed V and J ends, which lost 0 bases and 1 base, there was a span of 9 bases. This CDR3 region has 15 residues.

The J gene is TRBJ2-7, the V gene TRBV4-3, with 7 bases lining up with TRBD2. The CDR3 extends over 13 amino acids. CDR1 is LGHNA and CDR2 is YSLEER in the germline V gene. V gave up 3 bases and J gave up 10 bases; unmatched junction bases: 9. The CDR3 region is CASSHSSGDGQYF. In nucleotides, the CDR3 is TGCGCCAGCAGCCACTCAAGCGGGGACGGCCAGTACTTC.

The V gene is TRBV11-2, the J gene TRBJ2-2; D is unresolved. V was pared by 2 bases and J by 7 bases, with 2 bases between. Germline assignment: CDR1 SGHAT and CDR2 FQNNGV. The CDR3 has 11 residues. Here the CDR3 DNA reads TGTGCCAGCAGCTTATACGGGGAGCTGTTTTTT. Translating gives CASSLYGELFF.

The chain uses TRBV3-1 (or the pseudogene TRBV3-2) and TRBJ2-1; no firm D call. This CDR3 has 13 residues. Trimming took off 4 bases at V and 6 bases at J, with 10 bases between the two ends. Germline V gene sequence: CDR1 LGHDT, CDR2 YNNKEL (reference sequence). The CDR3 nucleotides read TGTGCCAGCAGCCCACTCTCAGGCAATGAGCAGTTCTTC. It specifies CASSPLSGNEQFF.

This clone was picked up one time. The V call is TRBV10-3, the J call TRBJ2-7; 8 nucleotides agree with TRBD1. The CDR3 has 15 amino acids. V was pared by 6 bases and J by 3 bases, with 10 bases of the junction left unmatched. CDR1 is ENHRY and CDR2 is SYGVKD in the germline V gene. The CDR3 region is CAIRDRDRIHYEQYF. In DNA, the CDR3 is TGTGCCATCAGGGACCGGGACAGGATACACTACGAGCAGTACTTC.

The chain is built from TRBV3-1 (or the pseudogene TRBV3-2) and TRBJ2-7, with D perhaps matching TRBD2 (5 bases). The CDR3 covers 14 residues. Germline V CDR1 and CDR2: LGHDT, YNNKEL (reference sequence). Trimming cost V 4 bases and J 3 bases, with 13 bases left between them. CDR3 loop: CASSPQGLIYEQYF. The CDR3 DNA follows: TGTGCCAGCAGCCCTCAAGGACTGATCTACGAGCAGTACTTC.

The chain uses TRBV7-9 and TRBJ1-4; possible D gene TRBD1, 5 bases. In germline, CDR1 is SEHNR, CDR2 FQNEAQ (reference sequence). V lost 1 base and J lost 7, with 10 bases in between. The CDR3 is 14 amino acids. The CDR3 sequence is CASSLVGGSEKLFF. The CDR3 bases are TGTGCCAGCAGCTTAGTGGGGGGAAGTGAAAAACTGTTTTTT.

V is TRBV5-4 and J is TRBJ1-5; 7 nucleotides line up with TRBD1. CDR3 length: 15 residues. Per the germline V gene, CDR1 is SGHNT and CDR2 is YYREEE (reference sequence). Losses at the gene ends were 0 bases for V and 6 bases for J; bases not matched to a gene: 6. CDR3 protein: CASSLGGGMGQPQHF. The CDR3 bases are TGTGCCAGCAGCTTGGGAGGGGGCATGGGTCAGCCCCAGCATTTT.